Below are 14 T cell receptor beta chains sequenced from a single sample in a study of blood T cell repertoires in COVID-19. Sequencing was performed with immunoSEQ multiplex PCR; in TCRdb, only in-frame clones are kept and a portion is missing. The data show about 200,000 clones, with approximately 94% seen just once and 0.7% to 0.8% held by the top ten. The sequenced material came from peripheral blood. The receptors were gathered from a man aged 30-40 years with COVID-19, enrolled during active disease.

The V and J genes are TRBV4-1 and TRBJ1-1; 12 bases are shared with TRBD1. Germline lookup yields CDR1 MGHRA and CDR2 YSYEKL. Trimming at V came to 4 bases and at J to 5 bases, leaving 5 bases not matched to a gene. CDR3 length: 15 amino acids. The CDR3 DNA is TGCGCCAGCAGCCCCCGGGACAGGGGGCAGACTGAAGCTTTCTTT. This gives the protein CASSPRDRGQTEAFF.

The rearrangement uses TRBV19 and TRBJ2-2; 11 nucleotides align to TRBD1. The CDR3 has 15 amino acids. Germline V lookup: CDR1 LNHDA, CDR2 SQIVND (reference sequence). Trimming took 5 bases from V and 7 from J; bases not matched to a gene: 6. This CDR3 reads CASSPGTGGVGELFF. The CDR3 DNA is TGTGCCAGTAGTCCCGGGACAGGGGGGGTCGGGGAGCTGTTTTTT.

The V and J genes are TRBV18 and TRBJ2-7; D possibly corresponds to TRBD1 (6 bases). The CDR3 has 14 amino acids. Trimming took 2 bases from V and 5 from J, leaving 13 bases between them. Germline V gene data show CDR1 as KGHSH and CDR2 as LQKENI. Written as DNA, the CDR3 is TGTGCCAGCTCACCAAACAACAGGGTACACGAGCAGTACTTC. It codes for CASSPNNRVHEQYF.

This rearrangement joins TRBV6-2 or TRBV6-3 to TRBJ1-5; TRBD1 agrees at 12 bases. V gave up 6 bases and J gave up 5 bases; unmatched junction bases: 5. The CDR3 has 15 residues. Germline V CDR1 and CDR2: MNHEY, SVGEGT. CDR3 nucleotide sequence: TGTGCCAGCAGCAGCCGGGACAGGGGGCATCAGCCCCAGCATTTT. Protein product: CASSSRDRGHQPQHF.

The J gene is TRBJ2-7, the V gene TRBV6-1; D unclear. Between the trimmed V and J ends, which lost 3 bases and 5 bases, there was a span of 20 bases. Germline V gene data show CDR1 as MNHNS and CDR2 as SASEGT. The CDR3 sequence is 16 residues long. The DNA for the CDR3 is TGTGCCAGCAGTGAGAACGACATGGTTCGTAAACACGAGCAGTACTTC. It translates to CASSENDMVRKHEQYF.

This CDR3 reads CASSLYGGEANYGYTF. Written as DNA, the CDR3 is TGCGCCAGCAGCTTGTATGGGGGCGAAGCTAACTATGGCTACACCTTC. This rearrangement joins TRBV5-1 to TRBJ1-2; D is possibly TRBD1 (6 bases). The CDR3 loop spans 16 amino acids. The germline V gene encodes CDR1 SGHRS and CDR2 YFSETQ. V was pared by 1 base and J by 0 bases, with 13 bases between.

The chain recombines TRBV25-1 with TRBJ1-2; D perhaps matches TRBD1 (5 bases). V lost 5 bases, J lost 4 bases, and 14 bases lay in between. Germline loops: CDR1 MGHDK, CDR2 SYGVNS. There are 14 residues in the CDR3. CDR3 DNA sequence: TGTGCCAGCAGTACCACAGGCGTCCTCTATGGCTACACCTTC. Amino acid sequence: CASSTTGVLYGYTF.

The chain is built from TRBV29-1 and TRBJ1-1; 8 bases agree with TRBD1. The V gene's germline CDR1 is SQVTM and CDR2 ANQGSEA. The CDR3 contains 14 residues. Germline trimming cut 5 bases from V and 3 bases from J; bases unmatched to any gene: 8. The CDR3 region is CSVTGGTMDTEAFF. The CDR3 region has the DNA TGCAGCGTTACAGGGGGTACTATGGACACTGAAGCTTTCTTT. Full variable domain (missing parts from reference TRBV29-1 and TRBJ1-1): SAVISQKPSRDICQRGTSLTIQCQVDSQVTMMFWYRQQPGQSLTLIATANQGSEATYESGFVIDKFPISRPNLTFSTLTVSNMSPEDSSIYLCSVTGGTMDTEAFFGQGTRLTVV.

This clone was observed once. DNA of the CDR3: TGTGCCAGCAGCCGCGCATCGAACAGGGATGGGGATGGCTACACCTTC. This gives the protein CASSRASNRDGDGYTF. The genes are TRBV5-5 and TRBJ1-2; possible D gene TRBD1, 6 bases. CDR1 and CDR2 (germline): SGHKS, YYEKEE (reference sequence). The CDR3 is 16 residues long. The V end lost 4 bases, the J end lost 6 bases, and 22 bases lay between the germline ends. The entire variable domain, with the rest obtained from reference TRBV5-5 and TRBJ1-2, is as follows: DAGVTQSPTHLIKTRGQQVTLRCSPISGHKSVSWYQQVLGQGPQFIFQYYEKEERGRGNFPDRFSARQFPNYSSELNVNALLLGDSALYLCASSRASNRDGDGYTFGSGTRLTVV.

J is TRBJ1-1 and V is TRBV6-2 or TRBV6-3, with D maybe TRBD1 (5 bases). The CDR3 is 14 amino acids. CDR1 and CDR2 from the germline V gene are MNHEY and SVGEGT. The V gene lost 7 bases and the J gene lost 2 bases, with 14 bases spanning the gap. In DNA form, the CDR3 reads TGTGCCAGCACCCCTCACCAGGGTAACACTGAAGCTTTCTTT. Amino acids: CASTPHQGNTEAFF.

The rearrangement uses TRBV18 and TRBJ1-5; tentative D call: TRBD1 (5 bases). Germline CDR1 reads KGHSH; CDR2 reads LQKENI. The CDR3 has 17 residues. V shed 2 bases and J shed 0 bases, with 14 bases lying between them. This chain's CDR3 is CASSPNVQAYSNQPQHF. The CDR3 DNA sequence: TGTGCCAGCTCACCAAACGTACAGGCATATAGCAATCAGCCCCAGCATTTT.

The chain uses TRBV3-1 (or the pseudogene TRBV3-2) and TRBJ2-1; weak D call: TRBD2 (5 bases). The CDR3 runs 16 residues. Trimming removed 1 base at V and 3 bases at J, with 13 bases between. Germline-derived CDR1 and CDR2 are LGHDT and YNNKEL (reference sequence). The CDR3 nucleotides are TGTGCCAGCAGCCAAGTTAATCGGGGTGTCTACAATGAGCAGTTCTTC. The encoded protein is CASSQVNRGVYNEQFF.

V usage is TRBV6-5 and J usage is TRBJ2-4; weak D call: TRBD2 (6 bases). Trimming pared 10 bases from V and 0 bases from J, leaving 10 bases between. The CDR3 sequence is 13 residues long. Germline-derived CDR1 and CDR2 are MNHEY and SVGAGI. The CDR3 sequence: CATTGVAKNIQYF. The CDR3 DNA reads TGTGCCACCACGGGAGTAGCCAAAAACATTCAGTACTTC.

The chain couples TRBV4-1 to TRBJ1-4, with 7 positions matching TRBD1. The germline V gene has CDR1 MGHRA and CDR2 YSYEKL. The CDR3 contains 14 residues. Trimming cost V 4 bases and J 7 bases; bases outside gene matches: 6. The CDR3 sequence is CASSLQGSGEKLFF. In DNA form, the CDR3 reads TGCGCCAGCAGCCTACAGGGGTCGGGTGAAAAACTGTTTTTT.